Presented here are 21 T cell receptor beta chains from one specimen sequenced in a study of blood T cell repertoires in COVID-19. Generated by immunoSEQ multiplex PCR, the TCRdb table keeps only in-frame clones and is missing some. The table lists tens of thousands of clones, approximately 80% of them singletons. Sequencing input: peripheral blood. Receptor source: an elderly man with acute or convalescent COVID-19.

The genes are TRBV29-1 and TRBJ2-2; D is possibly TRBD1 (6 bases). Between the trimmed V and J ends, which lost 4 bases and 3 bases, there was a span of 9 bases. Germline V gene data show CDR1 as SQVTM and CDR2 as ANQGSEA. There are 13 residues in the CDR3. The CDR3 region has the DNA TGCAGCGTTGGGACAGTTTACACCGGGGAGCTGTTTTTT. It translates to CSVGTVYTGELFF.

The V and J genes are TRBV28 and TRBJ1-1; D is unclear. The CDR3 loop spans 12 amino acids. Trimming took 6 bases from V and 4 from J, leaving 9 bases between them. CDR1 and CDR2 (germline): MDHEN, SYDVKM. CDR3 sequence (DNA): TGTGCCAGCAGCAGGAGGGTCACTGAAGCTTTCTTT. Translated: CASSRRVTEAFF.

The rearrangement links TRBV30 to TRBJ1-5, with a possible D match to TRBD1 (5 bases). V was shortened by 2 bases and J by 0 bases, with 11 bases between the two germline ends. Per germline, CDR1 GTSNPN and CDR2 SVGIG (reference sequence). CDR3 length equals 15 residues. The CDR3 loop reads CAWSWGDGSNQPQHF. The CDR3 DNA follows: TGTGCCTGGAGTTGGGGGGATGGTAGCAATCAGCCCCAGCATTTT.

This clone has just one count. The CDR3 here is CASQDRGRNEQFF. CDR3 DNA sequence: TGTGCCAGCCAGGACAGGGGGCGGAATGAGCAGTTCTTC. This chain links TRBV28 with TRBJ2-1; 11 bases are shared with TRBD1. This CDR3 has 13 residues. Germline V gene sequence: CDR1 MDHEN, CDR2 SYDVKM. With 8 bases clipped from V and 7 bases from J, the junction kept 4 bases outside the gene matches.

The chain has TRBV2 and TRBJ1-3; 9 bases are a match to TRBD1. Germline CDR1 reads SNHLY; CDR2 reads FYNNEI. Trimming removed 5 bases from V and 0 bases from J; junction bases left unmatched: 5. The CDR3 length is 16 residues. The CDR3 DNA follows: TGTGCCAGCAGTATACAGGGGGCCTACTCTGGAAACACCATATATTTT. Its protein product is CASSIQGAYSGNTIYF. Variable domain in full (rest from reference TRBV2 and TRBJ1-3): EPEVTQTPSHQVTQMGQEVILRCVPISNHLYFYWYRQILGQKVEFLVSFYNNEISEKSEIFDDQFSVERPDGSNFTLKIRSTKLEDSAMYFCASSIQGAYSGNTIYFGEGSWLTVV.

Only a few counts were recorded for this clone. V gene TRBV3-1 (or the pseudogene TRBV3-2) combines with J gene TRBJ2-5; 7 nucleotides agree with TRBD2. V shed 1 base, J shed 2 bases, and the junction held 10 bases outside the gene matches. Germline CDR1 and CDR2: LGHDT and YNNKEL (reference sequence). The CDR3 is 17 amino acids. The DNA for the CDR3 is TGTGCCAGCAGCCAAGCGGGTAGCGGGCGGCTGCAAGAGACCCAGTACTTC. Protein: CASSQAGSGRLQETQYF.

Only one count was recorded for this clone. The V call is TRBV4-3, the J call TRBJ2-1; 8 nucleotides align to TRBD2. The J segment lost 5 bases and the V segment lost 1 base, leaving 7 bases of the junction unmatched. Germline values: CDR1 LGHNA, CDR2 YSLEER. This CDR3 is 16 amino acids long. CDR3 amino acids: CASSQGVGRANNEQFF. The DNA of the CDR3 is TGCGCCAGCAGCCAAGGGGTCGGGAGGGCCAACAATGAGCAGTTCTTC.

This chain joins TRBV20-1 and TRBJ1-1; D remains ambiguous. This CDR3 has 13 residues. The V and J ends lost 3 bases and 3 bases respectively, with 11 bases between them. Germline CDR1 DFQATT, CDR2 SNEGSKA (reference sequence). CDR3 sequence reads: CSASGQEDTEAFF. In DNA form, the CDR3 reads TGCAGTGCTAGTGGGCAGGAGGACACTGAAGCTTTCTTT.

The V gene is TRBV29-1, the J gene TRBJ2-2, with 11 bases identical to TRBD1. The J segment lost 4 bases and the V segment lost 2 bases, leaving 3 bases of the junction unmatched. CDR3 size: 15 residues. Looked up from germline, CDR1 is SQVTM and CDR2 is ANQGSEA. The DNA of the CDR3 is TGCAGCGTTGAATGGGACAGGGGGAGCACCGGGGAGCTGTTTTTT. Its translation is CSVEWDRGSTGELFF.

The table lists this clone with a few counts. This chain connects TRBV6-5 to TRBJ1-5, with 10 bases matching TRBD1. Germline CDR1 and CDR2: MNHEY and SVGAGI. The CDR3 extends over 13 amino acids. Trimming removed 6 bases from V and 4 bases from J; junction bases left unmatched: 0. The CDR3 protein is CASRDRGNQPQHF. CDR3 nucleotides: TGTGCCAGCAGGGACAGGGGGAATCAGCCCCAGCATTTT.

CDR3 nucleotides: TGTGCCAGCAGCTCAGGGACTAGCGGTCCCTACGAGCAGTACTTC. It is translated as CASSSGTSGPYEQYF. V and J are TRBV7-9 and TRBJ2-7; TRBD2 matches at 11 bases. The V and J ends lost 4 bases and 2 bases, in that order; junction bases with no gene match: 4. Germline CDR1 SEHNR, CDR2 FQNEAQ (reference sequence). The CDR3 consists of 15 residues.

V is TRBV6-5 and J is TRBJ2-2; 9 bases line up with TRBD2. This CDR3 has 15 residues. Unmatched junction bases numbered 3, after V lost 6 bases and J lost 1 base. The germline V gene has CDR1 MNHEY and CDR2 SVGAGI. The CDR3 protein is CASRFSGGNTGELFF. The CDR3 nucleotides read TGTGCCAGCAGGTTTAGCGGGGGGAACACCGGGGAGCTGTTTTTT.

This clone was counted only a few times. The rearrangement links TRBV3-1 (or the pseudogene TRBV3-2) to TRBJ2-2; 12 bases match TRBD1. V lost 5 bases and J lost 1; bases outside the gene matches: 8. The length of the CDR3 is 18 residues. The germline V gene encodes CDR1 LGHDT and CDR2 YNNKEL (reference sequence). For the CDR3, the DNA is TGTGCCAGCAGCGGCGGGGACAGGGGGCCCCTGAACACCGGGGAGCTGTTTTTT. It translates to CASSGGDRGPLNTGELFF.

V is TRBV27 and J is TRBJ2-2; the match to TRBD2 covers 8 bases. The CDR3 length is 13 residues. Germline trimming cut 8 bases from V and 6 bases from J; bases unmatched to any gene: 5. The germline V gene has CDR1 MNHEY and CDR2 SMNVEV (reference sequence). DNA of the CDR3: TGTGCCAGCCCGGGACTAGAGGCCGGGGAGCTGTTTTTT. Residues: CASPGLEAGELFF.

This sequence joins TRBV28 and TRBJ2-1, with TRBD1 matching 7 bases. The germline CDR1 and CDR2 sequences are MDHEN and SYDVKM. The CDR3 is 15 residues long. Trimming took 7 bases from V and 2 from J; bases not matched to a gene: 8. CDR3 loop: CASITDRAAYNEQFF. The CDR3 coding sequence is TGTGCCAGCATCACAGACAGGGCCGCCTACAATGAGCAGTTCTTC.

V is TRBV6-5 and J is TRBJ1-1; 7 bases match TRBD1. The germline gives CDR1 MNHEY, CDR2 SVGAGI. Trimming removed 4 bases from V and 1 base from J; junction bases left unmatched: 3. This CDR3 has 14 residues. Written as DNA, the CDR3 is TGTGCCAGCAGTTCGGACAGGAGGAACACTGAAGCTTTCTTT. Protein: CASSSDRRNTEAFF.

The V gene is TRBV24-1, the J gene TRBJ2-3; D may be TRBD2 (6 bases). Trimming removed 3 bases at V and 0 bases at J, with 18 bases between. There are 18 residues in the CDR3. Germline V lookup: CDR1 KGHDR, CDR2 SFDVKD. DNA for the CDR3: TGTGCCACCAGTGATCGACCCTCGACTAGAATGAGCACAGATACGCAGTATTTT. Translation: CATSDRPSTRMSTDTQYF.

V and J are TRBV29-1 and TRBJ1-1; D unclear. CDR3 length: 13 amino acids. Between the trimmed V and J ends, which lost 6 bases and 0 bases, there was a span of 11 bases. Germline values: CDR1 SQVTM, CDR2 ANQGSEA. Here the CDR3 DNA reads TGCAGCGTAAAGAGCCTACTGAACACTGAAGCTTTCTTT. Its translation is CSVKSLLNTEAFF.

This rearrangement joins TRBV10-3 to TRBJ2-2; no clear D gene. V lost 0 bases to trimming and J lost 6 bases, with 17 bases between them. The CDR3 totals 17 residues. CDR1 is ENHRY, CDR2 SYGVKD, per germline. CDR3 coding DNA: TGTGCCATCAGTGAGTCGGGCTTGGTTCCCCAGGCCGGGGAGCTGTTTTTT. Translated, it gives CAISESGLVPQAGELFF.

This chain links TRBV19 with TRBJ2-5, with D possibly matching TRBD1 (5 bases). CDR1 and CDR2 from the germline V gene are LNHDA and SQIVND (reference sequence). This CDR3 is 13 amino acids long. V was cut by 3 bases and J by 6 bases, with 11 bases left in between. CDR3 region: CASSISQGQTQYF. CDR3 nucleotides: TGTGCCAGTAGTATTTCCCAGGGTCAGACCCAGTACTTC.

This chain joins TRBV18 and TRBJ2-7, with D tentatively TRBD1 (5 bases). The CDR3 is 14 residues long. Trimming removed 8 bases from V and 1 base from J, with 15 bases in between. CDR1 and CDR2 (germline): KGHSH, LQKENI. DNA of the CDR3: TGTGCCAGCAGGGGATTAGAACCTTCCTACGAGCAGTACTTC. It yields the protein CASRGLEPSYEQYF.